The T cell receptor beta chain described here comes from a study of cytomegalovirus exposure and HLA in healthy donors. Trimming removed 6 bases at V and 4 bases at J, with 9 bases between. The CDR3 totals 12 residues. CDR1 is SGHVT and CDR2 is SQSDAQ in the germline V gene. There are a few counts of this clone. PCR was performed using 60 Vbeta and 13 Jbeta primers. The protocol was immunoSEQ multiplex PCR, while the TCRdb copy is restricted to in-frame clones and leaves out a portion. Seen here are about 270,000 clones, 70% to 90% observed once, and the top ten hold less than 4.5%. The TCR was taken from a man in his forties in good health and CMV-seropositive. The V gene is TRBV7-4, the J gene TRBJ1-1, with a weak D call TRBD1 (5 bases). The sequenced sample was PBMCs. The CDR3 region has the DNA TGTGCCAGCAGGCGGGACTTCACTGAAGCTTTCTTT. As protein: CASRRDFTEAFF.